The next 5 T cell receptor beta chains were all read from a single sample in a study of CD8+ T cells in alopecia areata. RNA, once extracted, was reverse transcribed into cDNA for use as the sequencing template. Method: immunoSEQ multiplex PCR; TCRdb's copy keeps in-frame clones and lacks some. The data hold 110,000 to 150,000 clones, with under 60% observed a single time. Source: CD4+ T cells sorted from blood, taken at week 0. Source of these receptors: a human donor with alopecia areata.

This chain connects TRBV9 to TRBJ1-2; no clear D. CDR3 length: 16 amino acids. The germline V and J ends were trimmed by 2 bases and 3 bases, with 17 bases remaining between them. Per germline, CDR1 SGDLS and CDR2 YYNGEE. The CDR3 sequence is CASSVAQTQRDYGYTF. The CDR3 DNA reads TGTGCCAGCAGCGTTGCCCAGACGCAGAGGGACTATGGCTACACCTTC.

The V and J genes are TRBV15 and TRBJ1-5, with a tentative D call TRBD1 (5 bases). CDR1 LNHNV and CDR2 YYDKDF come from the germline V gene (reference sequence). Trimming removed 0 bases at V and 7 bases at J, with 16 bases between. This CDR3 is built from 16 residues. CDR3 in amino acids: CATSRDQARGDQPQHF. CDR3 bases: TGTGCCACCAGCAGAGATCAAGCTCGGGGGGACCAGCCCCAGCATTTT.

The V gene is TRBV27, the J gene TRBJ2-7; 9 bases are shared with TRBD1. The germline V gene encodes CDR1 MNHEY and CDR2 SMNVEV (reference sequence). Trimming removed 5 bases from V and 3 bases from J; junction bases left unmatched: 8. The CDR3 is made up of 15 amino acids. CDR3 loop: CASSPGQGYGYEQYF. The CDR3 coding sequence is TGTGCCAGCAGTCCGGGACAGGGTTACGGCTACGAGCAGTACTTC.

This clone was seen a handful of times. V is TRBV4-3 and J is TRBJ2-1, with 12 bases matching TRBD2. Per the germline V gene, CDR1 is LGHNA and CDR2 is YSLEER. The CDR3 covers 15 residues. V was pared by 8 bases and J by 4 bases, with 6 bases of the junction left unmatched. CDR3 region: CASGTSGGRYNEQFF. The CDR3 DNA reads TGCGCCAGCGGCACTAGCGGGGGGAGGTACAATGAGCAGTTCTTC.

This chain links TRBV7-2 with TRBJ2-5; no definite D call. The germline V and J ends were trimmed by 5 bases and 4 bases, with 14 bases remaining between them. The germline gives CDR1 SGHTA, CDR2 FQGNSA. The length of the CDR3 is 14 residues. The CDR3 DNA reads as TGTGCCAGCAGCCCCGGGTCCTCGCGAGAGACCCAGTACTTC. Translated: CASSPGSSRETQYF.